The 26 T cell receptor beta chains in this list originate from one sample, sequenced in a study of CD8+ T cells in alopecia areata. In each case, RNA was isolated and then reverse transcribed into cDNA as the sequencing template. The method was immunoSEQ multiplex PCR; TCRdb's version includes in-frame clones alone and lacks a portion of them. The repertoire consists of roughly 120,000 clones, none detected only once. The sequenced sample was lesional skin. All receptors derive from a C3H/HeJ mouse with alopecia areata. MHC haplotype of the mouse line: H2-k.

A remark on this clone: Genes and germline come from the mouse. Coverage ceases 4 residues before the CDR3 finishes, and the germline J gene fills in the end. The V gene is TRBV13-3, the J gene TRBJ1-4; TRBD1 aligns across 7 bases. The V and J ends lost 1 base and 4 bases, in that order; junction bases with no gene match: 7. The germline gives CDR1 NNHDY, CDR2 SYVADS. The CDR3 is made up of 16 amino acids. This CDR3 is CASSDPGTVFNERLFF. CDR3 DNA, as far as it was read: TGTGCCAGCAGTGATCCGGGGACAGTATTCAACGAA.

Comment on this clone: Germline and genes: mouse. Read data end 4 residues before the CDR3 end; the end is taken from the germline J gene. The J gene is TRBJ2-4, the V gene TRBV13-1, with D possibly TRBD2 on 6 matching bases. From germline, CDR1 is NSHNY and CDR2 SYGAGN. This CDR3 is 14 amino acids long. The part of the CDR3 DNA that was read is TGTGCCAGCAGTGACCATGACTGGAGAAAC. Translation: CASSDHDWRN. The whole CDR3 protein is CASSDHDWRNTLYF.

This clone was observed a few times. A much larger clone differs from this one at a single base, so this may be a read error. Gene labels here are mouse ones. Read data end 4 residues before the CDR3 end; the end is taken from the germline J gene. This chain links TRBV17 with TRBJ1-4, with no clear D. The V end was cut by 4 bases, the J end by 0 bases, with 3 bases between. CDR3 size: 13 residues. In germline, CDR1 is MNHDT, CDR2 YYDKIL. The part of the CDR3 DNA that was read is TGTGCTAGCAGTACAATTTCCAACGAA. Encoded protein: CASSTISNE. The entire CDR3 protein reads CASSTISNERLFF.

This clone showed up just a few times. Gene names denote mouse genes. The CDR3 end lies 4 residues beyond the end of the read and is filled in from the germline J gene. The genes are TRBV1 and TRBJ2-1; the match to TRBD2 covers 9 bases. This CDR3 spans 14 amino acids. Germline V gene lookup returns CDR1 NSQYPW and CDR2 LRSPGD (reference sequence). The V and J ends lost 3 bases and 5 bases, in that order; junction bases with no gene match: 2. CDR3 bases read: TGCACCTGCAGTGCGTCTGGGGGGGATGCT. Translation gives CTCSASGGDA. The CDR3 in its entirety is CTCSASGGDAEQFF.

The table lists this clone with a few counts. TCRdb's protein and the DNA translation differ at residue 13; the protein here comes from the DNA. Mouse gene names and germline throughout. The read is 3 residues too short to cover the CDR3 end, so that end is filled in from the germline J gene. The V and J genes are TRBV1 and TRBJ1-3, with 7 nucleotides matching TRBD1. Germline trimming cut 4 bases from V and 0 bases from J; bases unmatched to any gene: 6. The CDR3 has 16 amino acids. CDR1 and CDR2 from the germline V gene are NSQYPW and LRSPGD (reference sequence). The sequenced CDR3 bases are TGCACCTGCAGTGTCCGGGACAGAAATTCTGGAAATACG. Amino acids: CTCSVRDRNSGNT. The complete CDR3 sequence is CTCSVRDRNSGNTLYF.

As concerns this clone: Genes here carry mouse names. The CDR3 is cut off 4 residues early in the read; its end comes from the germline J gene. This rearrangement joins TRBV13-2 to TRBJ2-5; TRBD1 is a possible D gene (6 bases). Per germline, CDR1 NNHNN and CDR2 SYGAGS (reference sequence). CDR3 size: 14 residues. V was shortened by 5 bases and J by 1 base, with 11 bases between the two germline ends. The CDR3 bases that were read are TGTGCCAGCGGGGGCAACAGGGACCAAGAC. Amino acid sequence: CASGGNRDQD. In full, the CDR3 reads CASGGNRDQDTQYF.

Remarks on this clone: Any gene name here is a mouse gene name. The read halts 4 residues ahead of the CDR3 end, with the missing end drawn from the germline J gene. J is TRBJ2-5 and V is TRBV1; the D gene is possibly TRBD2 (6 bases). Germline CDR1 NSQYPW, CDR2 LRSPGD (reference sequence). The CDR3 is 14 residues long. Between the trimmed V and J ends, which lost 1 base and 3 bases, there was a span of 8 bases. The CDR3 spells CTCSAAGVQDTQYF. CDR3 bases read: TGCACCTGCAGTGCAGCTGGGGTACAAGAC.

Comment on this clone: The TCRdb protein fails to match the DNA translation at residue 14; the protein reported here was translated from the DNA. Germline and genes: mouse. The covered CDR3 bases are TGTGCCAGCAGTCCCCGGGACAGGGGGTATTCTGGAAATACG. Translation: CASSPRDRGYSGNT. From start to end, the CDR3 is CASSPRDRGYSGNTLYF. This chain links TRBV19 with TRBJ1-3; 11 bases fit TRBD1. The read terminates 3 residues ahead of where the CDR3 ends, so the germline J gene completes it. The CDR3 is made up of 17 amino acids. J was trimmed by 0 bases and V by 4 bases; bases with no gene match: 6. CDR1 is FNHDT and CDR2 is SITEND in the germline V gene (reference sequence).

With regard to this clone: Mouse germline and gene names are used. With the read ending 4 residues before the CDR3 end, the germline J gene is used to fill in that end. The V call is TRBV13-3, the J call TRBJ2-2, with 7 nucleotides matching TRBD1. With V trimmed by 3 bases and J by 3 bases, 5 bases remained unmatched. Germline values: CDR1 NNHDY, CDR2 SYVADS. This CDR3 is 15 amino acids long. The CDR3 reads CASSVRTGYTGQLYF. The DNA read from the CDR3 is TGTGCCAGCAGTGTTAGGACAGGATACACCGGG. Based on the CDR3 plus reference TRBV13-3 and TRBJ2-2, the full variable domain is EAAVTQSPRSKVAVTGGKVTLSCHQTNNHDYMYWYRQDTGHGLRLIHYSYVADSTEKGDIPDGYKASRPSQENFSLILELASLSQTAVYFCASSVRTGYTGQLYFGEGSKLTVL.

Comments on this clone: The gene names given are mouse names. The DNA read from the CDR3 is TGTGCCAGCAGAGGGACAGGGGAGACCAACGAA. Its protein is CASRGTGETNE. The whole CDR3 sequence is CASRGTGETNERLFF. The rearrangement uses TRBV13-3 and TRBJ1-4; 10 bases match TRBD1. The read falls 4 residues short of the CDR3 end, and the missing part is taken from the germline J gene. Germline assignment: CDR1 NNHDY and CDR2 SYVADS. The CDR3 is 15 residues long. V lost 5 bases, J lost 3 bases, and 4 bases stayed unmatched.

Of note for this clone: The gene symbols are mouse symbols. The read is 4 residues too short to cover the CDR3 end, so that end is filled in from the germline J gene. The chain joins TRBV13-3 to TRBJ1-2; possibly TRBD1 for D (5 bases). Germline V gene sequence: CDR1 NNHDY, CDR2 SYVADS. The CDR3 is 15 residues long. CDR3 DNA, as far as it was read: TGTGCCAGCAGTGATCCGGGACTGGGGGGTGAC. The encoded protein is CASSDPGLGGD. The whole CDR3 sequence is CASSDPGLGGDDYTF.

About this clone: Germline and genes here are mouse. The DNA read from the CDR3 is TGTGCCAGCAGTGATCTGGGGTCGGGCACA. Its translation: CASSDLGSGT. The CDR3 in its entirety is CASSDLGSGTEVFF. The genes are TRBV13-3 and TRBJ1-1, with D unclear. The read comes to an end 4 residues before the CDR3 does, leaving the germline J gene to fill in the end. From germline, CDR1 is NNHDY and CDR2 SYVADS. This CDR3 has 14 residues. Between the trimmed V and J ends, which lost 1 base and 4 bases, there was a span of 11 bases.

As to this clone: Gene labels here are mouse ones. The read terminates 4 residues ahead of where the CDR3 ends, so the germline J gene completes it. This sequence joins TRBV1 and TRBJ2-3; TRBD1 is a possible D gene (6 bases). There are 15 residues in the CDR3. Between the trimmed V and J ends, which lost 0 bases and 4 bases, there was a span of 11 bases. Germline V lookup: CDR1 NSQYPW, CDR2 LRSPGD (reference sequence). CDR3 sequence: CTCSADLRGTETLYF. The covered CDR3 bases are TGCACCTGCAGTGCAGATCTGAGGGGGACAGAA.

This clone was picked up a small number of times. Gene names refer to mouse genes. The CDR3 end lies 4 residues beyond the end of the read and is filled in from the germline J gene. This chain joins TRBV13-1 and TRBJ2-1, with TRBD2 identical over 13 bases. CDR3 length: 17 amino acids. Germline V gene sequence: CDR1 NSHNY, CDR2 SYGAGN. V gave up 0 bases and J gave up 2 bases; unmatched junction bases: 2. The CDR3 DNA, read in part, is TGTGCCAGCAGTGATGCGGGACTGGGGGGGGACTATGCT. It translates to CASSDAGLGGDYA. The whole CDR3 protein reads CASSDAGLGGDYAEQFF.

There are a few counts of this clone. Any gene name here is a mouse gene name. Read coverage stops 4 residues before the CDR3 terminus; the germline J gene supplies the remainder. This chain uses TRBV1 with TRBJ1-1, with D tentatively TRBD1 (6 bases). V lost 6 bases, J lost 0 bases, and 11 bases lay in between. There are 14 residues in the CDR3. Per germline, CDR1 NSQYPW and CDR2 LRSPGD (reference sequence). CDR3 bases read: TGCACCTGCAGGCCGGACAGTGCAAACACA. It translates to CTCRPDSANT. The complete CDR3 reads CTCRPDSANTEVFF.

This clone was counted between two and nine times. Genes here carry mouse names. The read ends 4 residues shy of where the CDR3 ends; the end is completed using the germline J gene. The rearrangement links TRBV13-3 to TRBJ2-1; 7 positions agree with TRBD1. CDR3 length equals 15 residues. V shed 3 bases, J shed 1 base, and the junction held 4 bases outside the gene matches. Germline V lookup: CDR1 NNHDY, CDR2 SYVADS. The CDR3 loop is CASSGATGNYAEQFF. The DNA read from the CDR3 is TGTGCCAGCAGTGGAGCGACAGGGAACTATGCT.

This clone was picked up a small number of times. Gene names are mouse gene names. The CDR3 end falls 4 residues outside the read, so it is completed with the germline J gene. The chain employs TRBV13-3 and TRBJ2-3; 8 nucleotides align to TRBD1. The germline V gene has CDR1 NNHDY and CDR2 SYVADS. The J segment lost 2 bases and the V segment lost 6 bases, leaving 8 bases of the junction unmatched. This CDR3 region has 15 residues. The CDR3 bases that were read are TGTGCCAGCACCCCCCCAGGGGGCGATGCAGAA. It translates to CASTPPGGDAE. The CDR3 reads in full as CASTPPGGDAETLYF.

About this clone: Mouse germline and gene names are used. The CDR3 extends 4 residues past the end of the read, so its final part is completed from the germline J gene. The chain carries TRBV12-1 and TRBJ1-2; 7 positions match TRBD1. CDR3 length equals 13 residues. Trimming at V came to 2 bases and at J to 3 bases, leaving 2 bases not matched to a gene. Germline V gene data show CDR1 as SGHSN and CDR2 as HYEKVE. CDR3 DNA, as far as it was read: TGTGCCAGCTCTCACAGGGGTGACTCC. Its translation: CASSHRGDS. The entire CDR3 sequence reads CASSHRGDSDYTF.

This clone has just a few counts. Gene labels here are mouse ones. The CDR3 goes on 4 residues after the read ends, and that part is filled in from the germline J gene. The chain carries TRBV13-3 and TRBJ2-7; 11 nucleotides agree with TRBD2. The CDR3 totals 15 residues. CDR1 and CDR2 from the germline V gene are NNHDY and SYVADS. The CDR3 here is CASSDVGLGGYEQYF. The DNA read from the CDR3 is TGTGCCAGCAGTGATGTCGGACTGGGGGGTTAT.

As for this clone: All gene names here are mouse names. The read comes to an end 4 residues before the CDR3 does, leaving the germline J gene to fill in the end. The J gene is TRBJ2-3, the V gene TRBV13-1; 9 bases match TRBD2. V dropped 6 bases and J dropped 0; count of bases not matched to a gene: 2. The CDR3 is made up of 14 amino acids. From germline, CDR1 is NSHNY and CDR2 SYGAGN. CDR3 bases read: TGTGCCAGCACCACTGGGGGGAGTGCAGAA. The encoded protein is CASTTGGSAE. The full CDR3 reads CASTTGGSAETLYF.

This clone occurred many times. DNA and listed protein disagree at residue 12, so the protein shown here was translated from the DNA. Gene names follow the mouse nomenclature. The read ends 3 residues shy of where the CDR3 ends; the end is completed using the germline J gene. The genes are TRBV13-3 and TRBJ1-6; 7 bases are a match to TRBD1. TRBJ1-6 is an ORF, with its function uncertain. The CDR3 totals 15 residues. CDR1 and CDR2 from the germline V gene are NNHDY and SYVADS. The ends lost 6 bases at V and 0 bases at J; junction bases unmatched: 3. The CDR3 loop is CASNRGLSYNSPLYF. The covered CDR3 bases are TGTGCCAGCAACAGGGGCCTTTCCTATAATTCGCCC.

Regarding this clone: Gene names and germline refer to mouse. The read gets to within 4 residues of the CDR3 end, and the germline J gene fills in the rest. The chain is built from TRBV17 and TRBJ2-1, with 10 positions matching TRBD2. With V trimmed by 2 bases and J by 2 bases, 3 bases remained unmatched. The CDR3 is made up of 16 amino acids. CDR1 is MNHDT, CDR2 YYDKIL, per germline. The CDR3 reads CASSRRGTGDYAEQFF. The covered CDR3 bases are TGTGCTAGCAGTAGACGCGGGACTGGGGACTATGCT.

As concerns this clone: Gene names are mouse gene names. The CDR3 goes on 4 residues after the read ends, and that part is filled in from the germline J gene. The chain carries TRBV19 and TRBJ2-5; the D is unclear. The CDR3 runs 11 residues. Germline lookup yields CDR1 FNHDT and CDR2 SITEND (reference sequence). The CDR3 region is CASRGGDTQYF. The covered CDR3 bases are TGTGCCAGCAGGGGTGGGGAC.

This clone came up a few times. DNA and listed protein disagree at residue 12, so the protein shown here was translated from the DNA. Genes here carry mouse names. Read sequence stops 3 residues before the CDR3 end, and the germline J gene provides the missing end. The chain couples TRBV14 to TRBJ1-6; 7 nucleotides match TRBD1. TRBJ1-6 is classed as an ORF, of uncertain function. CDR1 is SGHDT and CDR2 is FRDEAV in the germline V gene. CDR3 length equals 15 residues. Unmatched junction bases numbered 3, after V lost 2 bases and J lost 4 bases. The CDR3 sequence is CASSLWDRYNSPLYF. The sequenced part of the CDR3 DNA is TGTGCCAGCAGTTTATGGGACAGATATAATTCGCCC.

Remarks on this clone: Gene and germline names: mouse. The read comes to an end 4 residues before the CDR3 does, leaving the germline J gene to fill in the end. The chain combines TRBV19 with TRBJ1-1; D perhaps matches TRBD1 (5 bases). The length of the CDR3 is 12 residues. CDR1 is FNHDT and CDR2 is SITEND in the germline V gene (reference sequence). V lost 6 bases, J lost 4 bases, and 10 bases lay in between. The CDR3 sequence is CASTSQGTEVFF. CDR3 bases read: TGTGCCAGCACTTCTCAGGGCACA.

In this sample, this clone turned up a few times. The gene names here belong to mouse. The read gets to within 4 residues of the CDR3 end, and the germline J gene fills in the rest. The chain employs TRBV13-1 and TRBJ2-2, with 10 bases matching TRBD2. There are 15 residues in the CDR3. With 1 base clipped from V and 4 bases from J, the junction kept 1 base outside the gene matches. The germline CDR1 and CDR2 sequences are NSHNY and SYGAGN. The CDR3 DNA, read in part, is TGTGCCAGCAGTGATAACTGGGGGGGCACCGGG. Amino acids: CASSDNWGGTG. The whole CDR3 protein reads CASSDNWGGTGQLYF.